Following are 20 T cell receptor beta chains from one sample sequenced in a study of blood T cell repertoires in COVID-19. Profiled with immunoSEQ multiplex PCR; TCRdb holds only in-frame clones, not every one. The sample contains around 300,000 clones, 70% to 90% of which appear only once. The source material was peripheral blood. The receptors shown here come from a woman in her 70s with acute or convalescent COVID-19.

This clone turned up a few times. The chain carries TRBV3-1 (or the pseudogene TRBV3-2) and TRBJ2-3; 11 positions agree with TRBD2. Germline lookup yields CDR1 LGHDT and CDR2 YNNKEL (reference sequence). The CDR3 length is 15 residues. V trimming: 1 base; J trimming: 7 bases; junction bases outside the gene matches: 4. For the CDR3, the DNA is TGTGCCAGCAGCCAAGGGCTAGCGGGGGGCAATACGCAGTATTTT. It translates to CASSQGLAGGNTQYF.

This clone was recorded once. The rearrangement links TRBV5-4 to TRBJ1-6, with 7 bases identical to TRBD1. CDR3 length equals 12 residues. Looked up from germline, CDR1 is SGHNT and CDR2 is YYREEE (reference sequence). The trim removed 2 bases at V and 10 bases at J, leaving 0 bases unmatched. The CDR3 DNA sequence: TGTGCCAGCAGCTTACAGGGGTCACCCCTCCACTTT. Amino acid sequence: CASSLQGSPLHF.

The chain employs TRBV3-1 (or the pseudogene TRBV3-2) and TRBJ2-7; 9 nucleotides match TRBD2. The CDR3 length is 14 residues. CDR1 is LGHDT, CDR2 YNNKEL, per germline (reference sequence). V dropped 6 bases and J dropped 2; count of bases not matched to a gene: 5. The CDR3 nucleotides read TGTGCCAGCAGTCCTAGCGGGGACCCCTACGAGCAGTACTTC. It translates to CASSPSGDPYEQYF.

This rearrangement joins TRBV2 to TRBJ2-7, with a possible D match to TRBD1 (6 bases). Trimming pared 3 bases from V and 3 bases from J, leaving 12 bases between. The CDR3 totals 14 residues. Germline-derived CDR1 and CDR2 are SNHLY and FYNNEI. Written as DNA, the CDR3 is TGTGCCAGCAGTGAGCGCAGGACAGTCTACGAGCAGTACTTC. Translation gives CASSERRTVYEQYF.

The chain couples TRBV19 to TRBJ2-5, with D perhaps TRBD1 (6 bases). The CDR3 covers 13 residues. The germline CDR1 and CDR2 sequences are LNHDA and SQIVND (reference sequence). Trimming pared 0 bases from V and 5 bases from J, leaving 7 bases between. The CDR3 nucleotides are TGTGCCAGTAGTATAGATCAGGGGGAGACCCAGTACTTC. Encoded protein: CASSIDQGETQYF.

The chain is built from TRBV9 and TRBJ2-4; 9 nucleotides match TRBD1. After removal of 1 base from V and 9 bases from J, the junction contained 8 bases not matched to a gene. The germline V gene has CDR1 SGDLS and CDR2 YYNGEE. The CDR3 is 15 amino acids. The CDR3 nucleotides read TGTGCCAGCAGCGTAAGCGAACAGGGGGCGAGCATTCAGTACTTC. The encoded protein is CASSVSEQGASIQYF.

The DNA of the CDR3 is TGCGCCAGCAGCTTACTAGCGGGGGGGACCACAGATACGCAGTATTTT. This gives the protein CASSLLAGGTTDTQYF. The chain employs TRBV5-1 and TRBJ2-3; 13 nucleotides align to TRBD2. Germline-derived CDR1 and CDR2 are SGHRS and YFSETQ. The V segment lost 2 bases and the J segment 2 bases; nucleotides outside the gene matches: 2. The CDR3 extends over 16 amino acids.

V gene TRBV2 combines with J gene TRBJ2-1, with TRBD2 matching 9 bases. Germline V lookup: CDR1 SNHLY, CDR2 FYNNEI. V dropped 7 bases and J dropped 5; count of bases not matched to a gene: 6. This CDR3 has 14 residues. The CDR3 DNA follows: TGTGCCAGCATTTGGCGGGGGGGGGACAATGAGCAGTTCTTC. This gives the protein CASIWRGGDNEQFF.

The rearrangement joins TRBV21-1 to TRBJ2-1; TRBD2, the D gene given by the table, was not confirmed from the DNA. TRBV21-1 is listed as a pseudogene. CDR3 size: 19 residues. The CDR3 loop reads CASSKEGPEAGGPKNEQFF. The CDR3 DNA follows: TGTGCCAGCAGCAAAGAGGGTCCGGAAGCGGGGGGACCTAAGAATGAGCAGTTCTTC.

The genes are TRBV6-5 and TRBJ2-3, with a weak D call TRBD2 (6 bases). This CDR3 has 14 residues. The germline CDR1 and CDR2 sequences are MNHEY and SVGAGI. V lost 6 bases to trimming and J lost 2 bases, with 12 bases between them. CDR3 bases: TGTGCCAGCAGCCTACTAGCTGCCACAGATACGCAGTATTTT. Its translation is CASSLLAATDTQYF.

This clone has only one observation. The chain couples TRBV18 to TRBJ1-1, with 7 bases lining up with TRBD1. V lost 4 bases to trimming and J lost 0 bases; unmatched junction nucleotides: 11. The CDR3 is 17 amino acids. In germline, CDR1 is KGHSH, CDR2 LQKENI. CDR3 in DNA: TGTGCCAGCTCACTCCAGGGGGTGAAGTCCGTGAACACTGAAGCTTTCTTT. Its protein is CASSLQGVKSVNTEAFF. Based on the CDR3 plus reference TRBV18 and TRBJ1-1, the full variable domain is NAGVMQNPRHLVRRRGQEARLRCSPMKGHSHVYWYRQLPEEGLKFMVYLQKENIIDESGMPKERFSAEFPKEGPSILRIQQVVRGDSAAYFCASSLQGVKSVNTEAFFGQGTRLTVV.

This chain uses TRBV6-6 with TRBJ1-2, with D perhaps TRBD1 (5 bases). The CDR3 is 15 amino acids. Germline CDR1 MNHNY, CDR2 SVGAGI (reference sequence). Trimming cost V 7 bases and J 3 bases, with 18 bases left between them. The CDR3 is CASTLGLTADYGYTF. For the CDR3, the DNA is TGTGCCAGCACCCTGGGGCTCACCGCGGACTATGGCTACACCTTC.

The J gene is TRBJ2-7, the V gene TRBV7-9; 7 nucleotides line up with TRBD2. This CDR3 region has 14 residues. Trimming at V came to 7 bases and at J to 3 bases, leaving 9 bases not matched to a gene. From germline, CDR1 is SEHNR and CDR2 FQNEAQ (reference sequence). The CDR3 DNA reads TGTGCCAGCAAGAACAGCGGGACCTACTACGAGCAGTACTTC. Translating gives CASKNSGTYYEQYF.

The chain has TRBV19 and TRBJ2-1; weak D call: TRBD2 (6 bases). The CDR3 runs to 12 residues. Germline V gene lookup returns CDR1 LNHDA and CDR2 SQIVND (reference sequence). In DNA form, the CDR3 reads TGTTCCACGGGACTTTCCAACAATGAGCAGTTCTTC. This sequence encodes CSTGLSNNEQFF.

This chain uses TRBV12-5 with TRBJ1-5, with 7 positions matching TRBD1. There are 17 residues in the CDR3. Per germline, CDR1 LGHNT and CDR2 FRNRAP. Trimming removed 6 bases from V and 6 bases from J; junction bases left unmatched: 17. The CDR3 sequence: CASGQTREGARGQPQHF. CDR3 in DNA: TGTGCTAGTGGCCAGACACGGGAGGGGGCGAGGGGTCAGCCCCAGCATTTT. The whole variable domain, remainder taken from reference TRBV12-5 and TRBJ1-5, is DARVTQTPRHKVTEMGQEVTMRCQPILGHNTVFWYRQTMMQGLELLAYFRNRAPLDDSGMPKDRFSAEMPDATLATLKIQPSEPRDSAVYFCASGQTREGARGQPQHFGDGTRLSIL.

The genes are TRBV11-2 and TRBJ2-3; D is ambiguous. Trimming pared 4 bases from V and 4 bases from J, leaving 18 bases between. This CDR3 comprises 16 residues. CDR1 is SGHAT, CDR2 FQNNGV, per germline. As DNA, the CDR3 is TGTGCCAGCAGCTCTCACTTATCTTCTATCGCAGATACGCAGTATTTT. Its translation: CASSSHLSSIADTQYF.

The chain links TRBV7-7 to TRBJ2-1; 16 nucleotides align to TRBD2. The J segment lost 9 bases and the V segment lost 6 bases, leaving 11 bases of the junction unmatched. The CDR3 extends over 17 amino acids. Germline V CDR1 and CDR2: SSHAT, FNYEAQ (reference sequence). CDR3 in DNA: TGTGCCAGCAGTTCTACGATAGGGACTAGCGGGGGGGGTGAGCAGTTCTTC. It codes for CASSSTIGTSGGGEQFF.

The chain is built from TRBV5-1 and TRBJ1-1, with a tentative D call TRBD1 (5 bases). CDR3 length: 13 residues. V was trimmed by 2 bases and J by 1 base, leaving 6 bases between them. The germline gives CDR1 SGHRS, CDR2 YFSETQ. DNA for the CDR3: TGCGCCAGCAGCTTCCAGGGGAACACTGAAGCTTTCTTT. This sequence encodes CASSFQGNTEAFF.

The chain recombines TRBV6-4 with TRBJ1-1, with D tentatively TRBD1 (5 bases). V gave up 3 bases and J gave up 4 bases, with 12 bases separating them. Germline loops: CDR1 MRHNA, CDR2 SNTAGT. The CDR3 consists of 14 residues. CDR3 in DNA: TGTGCCAGCAGTGAGAGTCGGGGGACCACTGAAGCTTTCTTT. Encoded protein: CASSESRGTTEAFF.

This clone was picked up a small number of times. J is TRBJ1-1 and V is TRBV6-5; possible D gene TRBD1, 6 bases. CDR3 length: 12 amino acids. The V end was cut by 4 bases, the J end by 5 bases, with 8 bases between. Germline CDR1 is MNHEY and CDR2 is SVGAGI. CDR3 DNA sequence: TGTGCCAGCAGTTGGGGGACAACTGAAGCTTTCTTT. Its protein product is CASSWGTTEAFF.